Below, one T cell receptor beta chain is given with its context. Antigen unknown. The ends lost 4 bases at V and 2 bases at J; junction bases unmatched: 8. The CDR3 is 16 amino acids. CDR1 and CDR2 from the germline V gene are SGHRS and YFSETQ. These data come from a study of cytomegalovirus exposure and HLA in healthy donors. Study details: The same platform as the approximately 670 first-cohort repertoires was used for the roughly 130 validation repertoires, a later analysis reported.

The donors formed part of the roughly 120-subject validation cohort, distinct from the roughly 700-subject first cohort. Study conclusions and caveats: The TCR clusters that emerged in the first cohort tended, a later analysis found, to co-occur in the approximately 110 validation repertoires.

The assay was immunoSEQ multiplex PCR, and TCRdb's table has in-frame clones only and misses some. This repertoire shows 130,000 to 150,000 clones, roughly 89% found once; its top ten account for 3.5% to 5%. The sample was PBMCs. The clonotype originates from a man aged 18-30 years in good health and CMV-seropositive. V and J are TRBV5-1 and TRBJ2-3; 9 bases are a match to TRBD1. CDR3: CASSTTGTGSTDTQYF. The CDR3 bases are TGCGCCAGCAGCACTACCGGGACAGGGTCCACAGATACGCAGTATTTT.